This TCR beta chain was sequenced during a study of blood T cell repertoires in COVID-19. Study overall: The samples span acute and convalescent COVID-19 from the United States, Italy and Spain. The cDNA or gDNA used as material had been derived from T cells, B-cell-depleted T cells, or PBMCs.

With 2 bases removed from V and 7 bases from J, the gap between germline ends came to 8 bases. The V gene's germline CDR1 is MNHNS and CDR2 SASEGT. The CDR3 spans 13 residues. Original methodology: Amplification of reference gene primers was used by the study to estimate nucleated cell counts. Clones were sequenced by immunoSEQ multiplex PCR, and TCRdb holds only the in-frame ones, with some missing. The DNA was the basis for D and trimming; V, J and clone size are from that table. The sample lists 130,000 or so clones; 70% to 90% were seen once. This chain links TRBV6-1 with TRBJ1-4; no clear D. This TCR came from a middle-aged man with acute or convalescent COVID-19. The sample consisted of peripheral blood. CDR3 in amino acids: CASSETSGEKLFF. CDR3 nucleotide sequence: TGTGCCAGCAGTGAAACTTCGGGTGAAAAACTGTTTTTT.